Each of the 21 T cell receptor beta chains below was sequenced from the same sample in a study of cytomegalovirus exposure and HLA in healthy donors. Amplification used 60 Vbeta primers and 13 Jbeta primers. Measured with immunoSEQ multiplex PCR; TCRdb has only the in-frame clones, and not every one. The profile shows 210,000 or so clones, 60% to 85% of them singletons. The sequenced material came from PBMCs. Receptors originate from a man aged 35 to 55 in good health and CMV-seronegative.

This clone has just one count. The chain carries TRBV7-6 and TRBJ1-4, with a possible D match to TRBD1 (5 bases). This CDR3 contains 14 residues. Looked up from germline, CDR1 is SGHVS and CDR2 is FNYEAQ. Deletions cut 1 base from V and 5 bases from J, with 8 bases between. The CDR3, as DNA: TGTGCCAGCAGCTTAGTACAGGCGAATGAAAAACTGTTTTTT. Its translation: CASSLVQANEKLFF. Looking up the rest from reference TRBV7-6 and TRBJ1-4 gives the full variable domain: GAGVSQSPRYKVTKRGQDVALRCDPISGHVSLYWYRQALGQGPEFLTYFNYEAQQDKSGLPNDRFSAERPEGSISTLTIQRTEQRDSAMYRCASSLVQANEKLFFGSGTQLSVL.

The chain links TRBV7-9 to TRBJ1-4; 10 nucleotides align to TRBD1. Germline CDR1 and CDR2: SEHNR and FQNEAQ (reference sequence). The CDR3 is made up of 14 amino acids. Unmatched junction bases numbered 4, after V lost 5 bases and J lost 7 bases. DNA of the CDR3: TGTGCCAGCAGCCGGGACAGGGGCAGTGAAAAACTGTTTTTT. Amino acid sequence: CASSRDRGSEKLFF.

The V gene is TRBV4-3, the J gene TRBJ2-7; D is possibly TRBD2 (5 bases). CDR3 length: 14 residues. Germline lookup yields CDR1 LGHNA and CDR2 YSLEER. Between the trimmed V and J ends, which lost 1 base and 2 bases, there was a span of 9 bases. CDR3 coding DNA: TGCGCCAGCAGCCAAGCTGCCGGGACCTACGAGCAGTACTTC. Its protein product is CASSQAAGTYEQYF.

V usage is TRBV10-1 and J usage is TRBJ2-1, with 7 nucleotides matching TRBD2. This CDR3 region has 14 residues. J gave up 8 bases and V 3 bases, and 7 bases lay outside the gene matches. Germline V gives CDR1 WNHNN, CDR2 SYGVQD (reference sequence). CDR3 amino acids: CASSDLRERDEQFF. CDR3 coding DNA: TGCGCCAGCAGTGACTTGCGGGAGCGCGATGAGCAGTTCTTC.

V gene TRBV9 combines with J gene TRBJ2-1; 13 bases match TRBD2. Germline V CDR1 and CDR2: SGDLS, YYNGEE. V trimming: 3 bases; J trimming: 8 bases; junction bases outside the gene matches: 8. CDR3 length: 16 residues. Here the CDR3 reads CASSARTSGSYYEQFF. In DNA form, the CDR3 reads TGTGCCAGCAGCGCCCGGACTAGCGGGAGTTACTATGAGCAGTTCTTC.

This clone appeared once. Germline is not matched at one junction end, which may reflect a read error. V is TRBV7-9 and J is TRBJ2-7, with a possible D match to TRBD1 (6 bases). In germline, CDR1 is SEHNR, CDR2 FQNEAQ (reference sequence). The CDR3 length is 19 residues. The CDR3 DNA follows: TGTTCCAGCAGCCTTGGCCCCGGGACACCCCCCTCTCTAGGCTACGAGCAGTACTTC. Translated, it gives CSSSLGPGTPPSLGYEQYF.

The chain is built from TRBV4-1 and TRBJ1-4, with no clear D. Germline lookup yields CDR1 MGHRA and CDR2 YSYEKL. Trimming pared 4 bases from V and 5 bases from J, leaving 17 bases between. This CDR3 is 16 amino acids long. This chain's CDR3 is CASSLLTVQLNEKLFF. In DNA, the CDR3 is TGCGCCAGCAGCCTGCTTACCGTACAGTTAAATGAAAAACTGTTTTTT.

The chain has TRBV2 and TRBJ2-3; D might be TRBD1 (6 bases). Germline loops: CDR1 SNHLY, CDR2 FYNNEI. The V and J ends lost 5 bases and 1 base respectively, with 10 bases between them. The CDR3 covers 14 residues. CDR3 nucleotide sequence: TGTGCCAGCAGTATACAGGGCGGCACAGATACGCAGTATTTT. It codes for CASSIQGGTDTQYF.

CDR3 DNA: TGTGCCATCAGTGAGTCTGGGCAGGGCGGAATCTTGCCCCAGCATTTT. Its translation: CAISESGQGGILPQHF. This chain links TRBV10-3 with TRBJ1-5; TRBD1 might be the D (5 bases). The CDR3 runs 16 residues. Trimming cost V 0 bases and J 9 bases, with 18 bases left between them. The germline gives CDR1 ENHRY, CDR2 SYGVKD.

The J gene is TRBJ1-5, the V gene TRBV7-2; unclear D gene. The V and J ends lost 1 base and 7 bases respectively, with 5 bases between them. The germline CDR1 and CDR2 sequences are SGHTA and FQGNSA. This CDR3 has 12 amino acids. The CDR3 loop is CASSLDMQPQHF. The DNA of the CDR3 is TGTGCCAGCAGCTTAGATATGCAGCCCCAGCATTTT.

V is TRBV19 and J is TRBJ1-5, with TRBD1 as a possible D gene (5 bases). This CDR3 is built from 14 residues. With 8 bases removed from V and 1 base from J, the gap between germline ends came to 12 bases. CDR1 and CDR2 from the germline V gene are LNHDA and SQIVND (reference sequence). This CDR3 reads CASDQGVSNQPQHF. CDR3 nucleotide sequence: TGTGCCAGTGATCAAGGGGTCAGCAATCAGCCCCAGCATTTT.

CDR3 nucleotides: TGTGCCAGTAGTATAGGTATTCAGGGGGCCTCCTACAATGAGCAGTTCTTC. Amino acid sequence: CASSIGIQGASYNEQFF. This chain links TRBV19 with TRBJ2-1; 8 bases fit TRBD1. This CDR3 has 17 residues. V was clipped by 1 base and J by 0 bases; unmatched bases: 5. Germline V gives CDR1 LNHDA, CDR2 SQIVND (reference sequence).

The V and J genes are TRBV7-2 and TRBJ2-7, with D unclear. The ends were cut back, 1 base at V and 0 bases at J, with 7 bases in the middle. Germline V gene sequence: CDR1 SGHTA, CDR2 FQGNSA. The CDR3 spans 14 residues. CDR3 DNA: TGTGCCAGCAGCTTAGGGTGGCTCTCCTACGAGCAGTACTTC. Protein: CASSLGWLSYEQYF. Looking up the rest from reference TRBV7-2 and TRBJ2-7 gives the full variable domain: GAGVSQSPSNKVTEKGKDVELRCDPISGHTALYWYRQSLGQGLEFLIYFQGNSAPDKSGLPSDRFSAERTGGSVSTLTIQRTQQEDSAVYLCASSLGWLSYEQYFGPGTRLTVT.

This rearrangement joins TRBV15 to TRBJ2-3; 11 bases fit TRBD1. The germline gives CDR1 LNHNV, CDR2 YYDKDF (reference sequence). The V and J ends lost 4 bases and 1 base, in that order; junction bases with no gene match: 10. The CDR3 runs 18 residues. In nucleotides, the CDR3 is TGTGCCACCAGCACAGACCAACCGGGACAGGGGGGCACAGATACGCAGTATTTT. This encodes CATSTDQPGQGGTDTQYF.

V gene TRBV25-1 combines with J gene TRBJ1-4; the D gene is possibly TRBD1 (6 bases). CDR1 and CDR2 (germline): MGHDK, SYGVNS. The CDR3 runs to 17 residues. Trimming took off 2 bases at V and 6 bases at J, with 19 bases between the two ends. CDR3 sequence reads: CASSEMGVEGVDEKLFF. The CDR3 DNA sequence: TGTGCCAGCAGTGAAATGGGTGTTGAGGGGGTCGATGAAAAACTGTTTTTT. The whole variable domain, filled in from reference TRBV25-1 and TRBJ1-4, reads EADIYQTPRYLVIGTGKKITLECSQTMGHDKMYWYQQDPGMELHLIHYSYGVNSTEKGDLSSESTVSRIRTEHFPLTLESARPSHTSQYLCASSEMGVEGVDEKLFFGSGTQLSVL.

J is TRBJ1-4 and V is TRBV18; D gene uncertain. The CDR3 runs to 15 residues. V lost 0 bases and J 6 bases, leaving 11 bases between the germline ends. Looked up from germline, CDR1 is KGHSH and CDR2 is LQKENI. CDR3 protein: CASSPPLGLHEKLFF. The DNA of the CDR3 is TGTGCCAGCTCACCACCTCTAGGTCTACATGAAAAACTGTTTTTT.

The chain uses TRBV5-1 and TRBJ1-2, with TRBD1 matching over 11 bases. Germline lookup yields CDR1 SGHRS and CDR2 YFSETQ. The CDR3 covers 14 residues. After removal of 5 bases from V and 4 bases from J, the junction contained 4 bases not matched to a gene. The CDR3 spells CASSRTGGGYGYTF. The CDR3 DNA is TGCGCCAGCAGTCGGACAGGGGGCGGCTATGGCTACACCTTC.

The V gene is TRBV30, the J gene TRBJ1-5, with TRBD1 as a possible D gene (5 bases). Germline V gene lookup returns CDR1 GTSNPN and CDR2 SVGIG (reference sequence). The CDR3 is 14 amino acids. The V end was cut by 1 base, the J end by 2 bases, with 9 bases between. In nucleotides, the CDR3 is TGTGCCTGGAGTGGGGGACTAGGCAATCAGCCCCAGCATTTT. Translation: CAWSGGLGNQPQHF. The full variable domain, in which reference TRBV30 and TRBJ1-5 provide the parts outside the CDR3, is SQTIHQWPATLVQPVGSPLSLECTVEGTSNPNLYWYRQAAGRGLQLLFYSVGIGQISSEVPQNLSASRPQDRQFILSSKKLLLSDSGFYLCAWSGGLGNQPQHFGDGTRLSIL.

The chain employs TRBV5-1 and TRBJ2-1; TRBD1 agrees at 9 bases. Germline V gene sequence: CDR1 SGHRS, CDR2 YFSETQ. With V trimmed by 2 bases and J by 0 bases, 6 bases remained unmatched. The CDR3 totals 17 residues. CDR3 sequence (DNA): TGCGCCAGCAGCTTCTATACAGGGGGCAGCTCCTACAATGAGCAGTTCTTC. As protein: CASSFYTGGSSYNEQFF.

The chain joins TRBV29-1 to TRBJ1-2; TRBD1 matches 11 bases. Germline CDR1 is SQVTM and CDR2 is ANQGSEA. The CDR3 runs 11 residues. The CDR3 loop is CSSGQGDGYTF. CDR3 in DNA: TGCAGTTCGGGACAGGGGGATGGCTACACCTTC. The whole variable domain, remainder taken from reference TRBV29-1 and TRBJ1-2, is SAVISQKPSRDICQRGTSLTIQCQVDSQVTMMFWYRQQPGQSLTLIATANQGSEATYESGFVIDKFPISRPNLTFSTLTVSNMSPEDSSIYLCSSGQGDGYTFGSGTRLTVV.

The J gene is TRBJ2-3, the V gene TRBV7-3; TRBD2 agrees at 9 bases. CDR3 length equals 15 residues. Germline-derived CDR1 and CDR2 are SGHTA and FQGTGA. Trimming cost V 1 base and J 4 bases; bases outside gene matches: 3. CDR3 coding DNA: TGTGCCAGCAGCTTAAGCGGGGGGGGCGCAGATACGCAGTATTTT. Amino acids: CASSLSGGGADTQYF.